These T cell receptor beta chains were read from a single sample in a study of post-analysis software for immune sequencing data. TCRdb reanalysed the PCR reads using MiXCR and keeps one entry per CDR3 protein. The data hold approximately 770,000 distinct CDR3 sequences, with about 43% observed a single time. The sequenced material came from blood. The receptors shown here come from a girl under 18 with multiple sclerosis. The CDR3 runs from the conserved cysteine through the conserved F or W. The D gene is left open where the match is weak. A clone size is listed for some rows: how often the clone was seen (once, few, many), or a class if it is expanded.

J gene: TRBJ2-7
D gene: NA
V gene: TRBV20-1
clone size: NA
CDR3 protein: CSAPSIADNSYEQYF
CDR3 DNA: TGCAGTGCCCCCTCGATAGCCGATAATTCCTACGAGCAGTACTTC

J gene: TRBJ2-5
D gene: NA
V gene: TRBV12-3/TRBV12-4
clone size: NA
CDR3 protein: CASSPPQEAWETQYF
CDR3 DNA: TGTGCCAGCAGCCCGCCCCAGGAAGCGTGGGAGACCCAGTACTTC

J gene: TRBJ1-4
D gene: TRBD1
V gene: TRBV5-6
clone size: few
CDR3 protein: CASSRTGTNEKLFF
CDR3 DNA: TGTGCCAGCAGCCGGACAGGGACTAATGAAAAACTGTTTTTT

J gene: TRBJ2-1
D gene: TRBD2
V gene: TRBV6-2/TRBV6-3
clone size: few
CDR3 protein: CASRTSGRAMNEQFF
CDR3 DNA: TGTGCCAGCAGGACTAGCGGGAGGGCCATGAATGAGCAGTTCTTC

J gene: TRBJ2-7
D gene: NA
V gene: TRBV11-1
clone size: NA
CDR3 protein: CASSLQPGVYGEQYF
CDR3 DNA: TGTGCCAGCAGCCTACAGCCAGGAGTCTACGGGGAGCAGTACTTC

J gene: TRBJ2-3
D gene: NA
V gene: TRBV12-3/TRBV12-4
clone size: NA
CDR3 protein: CASTYLSPSTDTQYF
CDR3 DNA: TGTGCCAGCACCTATCTGAGTCCTAGCACAGATACGCAGTATTTT

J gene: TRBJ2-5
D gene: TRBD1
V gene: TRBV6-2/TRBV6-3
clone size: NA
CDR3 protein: CASTDRTGAQQYF
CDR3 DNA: TGTGCCAGCACCGATCGGACAGGGGCTCAGCAGTACTTC

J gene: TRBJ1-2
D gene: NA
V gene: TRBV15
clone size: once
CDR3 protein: CATSRDRGDRRRGYTF
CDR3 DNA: TGTGCCACCAGCAGAGATAGGGGCGACAGGCGGCGAGGCTACACCTTC

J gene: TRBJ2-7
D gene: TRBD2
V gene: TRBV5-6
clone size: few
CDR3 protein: CASSLETAGSSYEQYF
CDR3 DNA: TGTGCCAGCAGCTTGGAGACAGCGGGGAGCTCCTACGAGCAGTACTTC

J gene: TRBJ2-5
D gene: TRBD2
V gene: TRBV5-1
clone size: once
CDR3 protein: CASGQTSGRETQYF
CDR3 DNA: TGCGCCAGCGGACAGACTAGCGGGAGGGAGACCCAGTACTTC

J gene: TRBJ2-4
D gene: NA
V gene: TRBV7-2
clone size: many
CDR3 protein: CASSLWGLKNIQYF
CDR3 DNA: TGTGCCAGCAGCCTCTGGGGACTTAAAAACATTCAGTACTTC

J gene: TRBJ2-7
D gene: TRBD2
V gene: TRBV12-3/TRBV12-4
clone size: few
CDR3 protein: CASSGMMGSGNPLEQYF
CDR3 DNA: TGTGCCAGCAGTGGGATGATGGGAAGCGGGAACCCTCTCGAGCAGTACTTC

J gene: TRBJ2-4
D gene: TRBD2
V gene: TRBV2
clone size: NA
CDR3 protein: CASSEEVETSGIKNIQYF
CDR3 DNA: TGTGCCAGCAGTGAAGAAGTGGAGACTAGCGGGATCAAAAACATTCAGTACTTC

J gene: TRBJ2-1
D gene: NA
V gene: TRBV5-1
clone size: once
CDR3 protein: CASSHESVVYNEQFF
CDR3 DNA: TGCGCCAGCAGCCACGAGTCAGTAGTTTACAATGAGCAGTTCTTC

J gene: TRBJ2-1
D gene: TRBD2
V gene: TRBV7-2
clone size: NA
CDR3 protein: CASSLALAVPYNEQFF
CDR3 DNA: TGTGCCAGCAGCTTAGCACTAGCGGTGCCTTACAATGAGCAGTTCTTC

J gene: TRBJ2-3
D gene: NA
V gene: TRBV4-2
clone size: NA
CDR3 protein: CASSQGFGGTDTQYF
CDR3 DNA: TGTGCCAGCAGCCAAGGCTTTGGGGGCACAGATACGCAGTATTTT

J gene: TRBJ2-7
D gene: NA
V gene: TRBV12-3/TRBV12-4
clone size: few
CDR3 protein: CASSLFGFYEQYF
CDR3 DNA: TGTGCCAGCAGCCTCTTCGGTTTCTACGAGCAGTACTTC

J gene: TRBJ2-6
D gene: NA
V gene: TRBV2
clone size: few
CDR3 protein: CASSATVRAGANVLTF
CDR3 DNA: TGTGCCAGCAGTGCGACGGTGAGGGCTGGGGCCAACGTCCTGACTTTC

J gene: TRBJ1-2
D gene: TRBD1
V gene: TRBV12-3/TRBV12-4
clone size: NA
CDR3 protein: CASTPTDRVNYGYTF
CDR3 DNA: TGTGCCAGCACCCCTACCGACAGGGTAAACTATGGCTACACCTTC

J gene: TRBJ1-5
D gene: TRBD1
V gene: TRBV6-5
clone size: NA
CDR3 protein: CASIDRDGGNQPQHF
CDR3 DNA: TGTGCCAGCATTGACAGGGATGGAGGCAATCAGCCCCAGCATTTT

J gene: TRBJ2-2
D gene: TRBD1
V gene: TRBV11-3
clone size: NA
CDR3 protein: CASSLDNLFGQGQGNGELFF
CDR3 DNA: TGTGCCAGCAGCTTAGACAACCTTTTCGGACAGGGTCAAGGGAACGGGGAGCTGTTTTTT

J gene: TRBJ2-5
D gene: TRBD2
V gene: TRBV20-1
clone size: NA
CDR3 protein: CSARGLAGVYQETQYF
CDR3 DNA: TGCAGTGCTAGAGGACTAGCGGGAGTATACCAAGAGACCCAGTACTTC

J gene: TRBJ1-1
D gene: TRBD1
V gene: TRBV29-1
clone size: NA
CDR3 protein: CSVGVDRGLEAFF
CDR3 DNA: TGCAGCGTGGGGGTGGACAGGGGGCTTGAAGCTTTCTTT

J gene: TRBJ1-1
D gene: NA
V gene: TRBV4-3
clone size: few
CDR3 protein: CASREGVMRTEAFF
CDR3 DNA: TGCGCCAGCAGGGAGGGGGTAATGAGGACTGAAGCTTTCTTT

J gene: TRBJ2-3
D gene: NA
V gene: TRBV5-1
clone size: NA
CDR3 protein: CASSPGLGRSTDTQYF
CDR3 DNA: TGCGCCAGCAGCCCGGGACTGGGGCGAAGCACAGATACGCAGTATTTT

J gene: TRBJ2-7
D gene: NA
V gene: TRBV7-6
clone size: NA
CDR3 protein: CASSLEGPLYEQYF
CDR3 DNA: TGTGCCAGCAGCTTAGAGGGCCCCCTATACGAGCAGTACTTC

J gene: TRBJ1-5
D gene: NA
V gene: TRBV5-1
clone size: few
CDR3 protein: CASSLMWDQPQHF
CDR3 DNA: TGCGCCAGCAGCTTGATGTGGGATCAGCCCCAGCATTTT

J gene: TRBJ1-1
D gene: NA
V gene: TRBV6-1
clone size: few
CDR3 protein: CASRITEGRGAFF
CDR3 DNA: TGTGCCAGCAGGATAACCGAGGGCAGGGGAGCTTTCTTT

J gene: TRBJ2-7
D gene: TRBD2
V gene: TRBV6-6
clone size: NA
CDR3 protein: CASSYERGEQYF
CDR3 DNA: TGTGCCAGCAGTTACGAGCGGGGAGAGCAGTACTTC

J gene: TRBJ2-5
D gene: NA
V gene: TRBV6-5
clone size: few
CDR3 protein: CASGRQETQYF
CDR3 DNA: TGTGCCAGCGGGCGTCAAGAGACCCAGTACTTC

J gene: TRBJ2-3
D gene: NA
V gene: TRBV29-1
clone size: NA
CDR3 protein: CSVTPSSGTDTQYF
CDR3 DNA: TGCAGCGTTACCCCGTCCTCGGGGACAGATACGCAGTATTTT

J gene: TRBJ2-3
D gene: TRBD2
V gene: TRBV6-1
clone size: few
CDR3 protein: CASSELGRGGGDTQYF
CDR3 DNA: TGTGCCAGCAGTGAATTGGGTAGAGGCGGGGGAGATACGCAGTATTTT

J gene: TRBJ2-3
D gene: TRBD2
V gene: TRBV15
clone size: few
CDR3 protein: CATSRALAGGTDTQYF
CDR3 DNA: TGTGCCACCAGCAGAGCCCTAGCGGGAGGGACAGATACGCAGTATTTT

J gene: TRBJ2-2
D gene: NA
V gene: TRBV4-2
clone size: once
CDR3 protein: CASSQEGGSWAGELFF
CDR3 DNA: TGTGCCAGCAGCCAAGAGGGTGGAAGTTGGGCCGGGGAGCTGTTTTTT

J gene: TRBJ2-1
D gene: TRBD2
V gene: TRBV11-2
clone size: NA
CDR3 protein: CASSSLAGGNPYNEQFF
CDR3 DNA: TGTGCCAGCAGCTCGTTAGCGGGAGGGAACCCCTACAATGAGCAGTTCTTC

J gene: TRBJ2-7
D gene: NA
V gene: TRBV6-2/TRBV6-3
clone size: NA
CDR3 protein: CASSYVGISYEQYF
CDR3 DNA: TGTGCCAGCAGTTACGTAGGGATTTCCTACGAGCAGTACTTC

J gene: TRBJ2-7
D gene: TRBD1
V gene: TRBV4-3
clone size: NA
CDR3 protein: CASSQDRGTGGREQYF
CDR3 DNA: TGCGCCAGCAGCCAAGATAGGGGGACAGGGGGTAGGGAGCAGTACTTC

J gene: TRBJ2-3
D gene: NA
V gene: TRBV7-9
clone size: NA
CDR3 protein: CASSLPDKSTDTQYF
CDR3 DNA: TGTGCCAGCAGCTTACCCGACAAGAGCACAGATACGCAGTATTTT

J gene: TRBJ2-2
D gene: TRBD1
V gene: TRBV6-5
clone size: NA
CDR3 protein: CASRDPGTGITGELFF
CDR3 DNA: TGTGCCAGCAGGGACCCCGGGACAGGGATCACCGGGGAGCTGTTTTTT

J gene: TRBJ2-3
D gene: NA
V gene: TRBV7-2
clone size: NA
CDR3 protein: CASSPTAGLEGTGTQYF
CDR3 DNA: TGTGCCAGCAGCCCCACGGCGGGTCTGGAAGGCACAGGTACGCAGTATTTT

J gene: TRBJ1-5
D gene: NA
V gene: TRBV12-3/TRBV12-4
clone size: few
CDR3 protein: CASSLGGSVFNQPQHF
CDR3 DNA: TGTGCCAGCAGTTTAGGTGGCAGCGTTTTCAATCAGCCCCAGCATTTT

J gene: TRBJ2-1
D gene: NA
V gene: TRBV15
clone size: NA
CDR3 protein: CATRPAGGNEQFF
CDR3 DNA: TGTGCCACCAGGCCAGCAGGCGGAAATGAGCAGTTCTTC